This T cell receptor beta chain is drawn from a study of blood T cells in healthy people across ages. A sample-barcoded 5' primer and a J-beta primer mix were used in a second PCR of roughly 6 to 11 cycles. TCRdb re-derived calls from the 5' RACE reads in MiXCR, one entry per CDR3 protein. The sample lists hundreds of thousands of distinct CDR3 sequences; about 21% were seen once. Points from the study as a whole: There were more naive CD4+ cells and higher diversity in long-lived donors than in aged donors. It was found that TCR beta diversity correlated strongly with the percentage of naive T cells. A conclusive naive versus antigen-experienced comparison was prevented by the unsorted PBMCs.

The V and J ends lost 4 bases and 3 bases, in that order; junction bases with no gene match: 7. CDR3 length: 16 amino acids. Germline values: CDR1 SQVTM, CDR2 ANQGSEA. Details on this clonotype: The target antigen is unknown. A much larger clone sits a single nucleotide away, making a read error possible.

Sample: blood. The receptor was derived from a man between 65 and 85 years old in good health. This chain uses TRBV29-1 with TRBJ2-1; TRBD2 agrees at 12 bases. CDR3 sequence: CSVGDKTSGSYNEQFF. In nucleotides, the CDR3 is TGCAGCGTTGGGGACAAGACTAGCGGGAGCTACAATGAGCAGTTCTTC.